The sequence of this TCR beta chain was determined in a study of T cells in Graves' hyperthyroidism and ophthalmopathy. Turning to the study itself: Any treatment followed the collection of peripheral blood at initial diagnosis. Study findings and constraints: The model predicted ophthalmopathy a median around six months before onset.

TCR beta CDR3 regions were amplified from RNA transcripts. Using the HTBI primer set, a first-round RT-PCR was run on the TCR CDR3. Using its own MiXCR run on the multiplex PCR reads, TCRdb lists one record per CDR3 protein. This sample yields some 720,000 distinct CDR3 sequences, of which 16% are seen a single time; about 8.4% belongs to the top ten. The V gene lost 5 bases and the J gene lost 2 bases, with 13 bases spanning the gap. From germline, CDR1 is PRHDT and CDR2 FYEKMQ (reference sequence). This CDR3 region has 14 residues. Comment on this clonotype: Its specificity is not known.

The chain has TRBV13 and TRBJ2-7, with D perhaps TRBD1 or TRBD2 (6 bases each). The clonotype originates from a man younger than 30 with Graves' hyperthyroidism. Material for sequencing was blood. The CDR3 here is CASSAAGEAYEQYF. The CDR3 DNA reads TGTGCCAGCAGCGCCGCAGGGGAGGCCTACGAGCAGTACTTC.